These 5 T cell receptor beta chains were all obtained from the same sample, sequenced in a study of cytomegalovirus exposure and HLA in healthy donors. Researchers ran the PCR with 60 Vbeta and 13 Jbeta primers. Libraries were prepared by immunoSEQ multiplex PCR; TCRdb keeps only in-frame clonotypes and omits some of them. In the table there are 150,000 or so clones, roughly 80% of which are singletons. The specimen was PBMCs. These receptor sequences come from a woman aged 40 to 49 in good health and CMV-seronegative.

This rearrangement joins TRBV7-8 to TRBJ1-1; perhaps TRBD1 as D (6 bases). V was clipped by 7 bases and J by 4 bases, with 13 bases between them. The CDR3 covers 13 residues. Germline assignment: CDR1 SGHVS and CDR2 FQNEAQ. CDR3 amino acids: CASNTGLRTEAFF. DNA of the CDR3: TGTGCCAGCAACACAGGGCTACGCACTGAAGCTTTCTTT.

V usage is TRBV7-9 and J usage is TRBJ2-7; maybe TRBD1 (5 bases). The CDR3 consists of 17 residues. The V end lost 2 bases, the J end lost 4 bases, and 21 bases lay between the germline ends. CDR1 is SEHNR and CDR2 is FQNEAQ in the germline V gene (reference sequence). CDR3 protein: CASSLYELYDRRYEQYF. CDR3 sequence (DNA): TGTGCCAGCAGCTTATACGAGCTATACGACAGACGATACGAGCAGTACTTC.

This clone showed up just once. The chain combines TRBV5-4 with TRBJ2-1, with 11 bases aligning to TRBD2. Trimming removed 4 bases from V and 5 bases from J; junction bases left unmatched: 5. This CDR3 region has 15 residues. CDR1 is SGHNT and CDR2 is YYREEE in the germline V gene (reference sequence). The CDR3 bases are TGTGCCAGCAGCGTGACTAGCGGGACCCACAATGAGCAGTTCTTC. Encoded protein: CASSVTSGTHNEQFF.

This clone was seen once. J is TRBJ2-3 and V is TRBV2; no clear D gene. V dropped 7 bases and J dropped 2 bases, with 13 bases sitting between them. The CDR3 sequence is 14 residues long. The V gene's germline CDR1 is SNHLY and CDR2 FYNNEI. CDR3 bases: TGTGCCAGCAAGAATGACTTTCTCACAGATACGCAGTATTTT. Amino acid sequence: CASKNDFLTDTQYF. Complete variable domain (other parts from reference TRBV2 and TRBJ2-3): EPEVTQTPSHQVTQMGQEVILRCVPISNHLYFYWYRQILGQKVEFLVSFYNNEISEKSEIFDDQFSVERPDGSNFTLKIRSTKLEDSAMYFCASKNDFLTDTQYFGPGTRLTVL.

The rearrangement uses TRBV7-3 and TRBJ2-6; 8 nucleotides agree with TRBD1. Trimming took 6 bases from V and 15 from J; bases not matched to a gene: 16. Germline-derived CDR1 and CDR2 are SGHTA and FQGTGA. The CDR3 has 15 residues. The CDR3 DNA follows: TGTGCCAGCAGACCTGGAGGCCCGACAGGGGACGGCCTGACTTTC. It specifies CASRPGGPTGDGLTF.